These 15 T cell receptor beta chains came from one sample sequenced in a study of control samples from healthy donors and cancer patients. Measured with immunoSEQ multiplex PCR; TCRdb has only the in-frame clones, and not every one. The sample lists approximately 190,000 clones; about 90% were seen once. Specimen: blood. Source of these receptors: a man aged 25-45 years in good health.

The chain links TRBV7-9 to TRBJ2-3; 10 nucleotides match TRBD2. With 5 bases clipped from V and 4 bases from J, the junction kept 3 bases outside the gene matches. The CDR3 loop spans 14 amino acids. Germline V gene sequence: CDR1 SEHNR, CDR2 FQNEAQ (reference sequence). The CDR3 DNA follows: TGTGCCAGCAGCCCTAGCGGGGGCGCAGATACGCAGTATTTT. This translates into CASSPSGGADTQYF.

V and J are TRBV3-1 (or the pseudogene TRBV3-2) and TRBJ1-6, with D perhaps matching TRBD1 (6 bases). The CDR3 contains 15 residues. Germline assignment: CDR1 LGHDT and CDR2 YNNKEL (reference sequence). The V end lost 4 bases, the J end lost 8 bases, and 15 bases lay between the germline ends. Here the CDR3 DNA reads TGTGCCAGCAGCCCCTACAGGGAAGTTGATTCACCCCTCCACTTT. Amino acids: CASSPYREVDSPLHF.

The chain is built from TRBV6-6 and TRBJ1-1; the D gene is possibly TRBD1 (6 bases). Trimming left V 7 bases short and J 6 bases short, with 18 bases between. Germline CDR1 MNHNY, CDR2 SVGAGI (reference sequence). The CDR3 contains 14 residues. CDR3 in DNA: TGTGCCAGCACCCCAGGACAGTCGACAGCTGAAGCTTTCTTT. Protein sequence: CASTPGQSTAEAFF.

V and J are TRBV2 and TRBJ1-4; weak D call: TRBD1 (5 bases). The CDR3 sequence is 15 residues long. V was clipped by 4 bases and J by 0 bases, with 9 bases between them. From germline, CDR1 is SNHLY and CDR2 FYNNEI. CDR3 region: CASSGQGPTNEKLFF. CDR3 sequence (DNA): TGTGCCAGCAGTGGCCAGGGACCAACTAATGAAAAACTGTTTTTT. Complete variable domain (other parts from reference TRBV2 and TRBJ1-4): EPEVTQTPSHQVTQMGQEVILRCVPISNHLYFYWYRQILGQKVEFLVSFYNNEISEKSEIFDDQFSVERPDGSNFTLKIRSTKLEDSAMYFCASSGQGPTNEKLFFGSGTQLSVL.

The gene calls are TRBV4-1 and TRBJ2-7, with a tentative D call TRBD2 (6 bases). Germline assignment: CDR1 MGHRA and CDR2 YSYEKL. The CDR3 loop spans 15 amino acids. The V end lost 0 bases, the J end lost 7 bases, and 16 bases lay between the germline ends. CDR3 in DNA: TGCGCCAGCAGCCAAGATTTGACTAGACTGGGAGAGCAGTACTTC. This codes for CASSQDLTRLGEQYF.

The gene calls are TRBV27 and TRBJ1-2; a possible D gene is TRBD1 (6 bases). V was cut by 5 bases and J by 6 bases, with 13 bases left in between. The CDR3 covers 13 residues. Germline-derived CDR1 and CDR2 are MNHEY and SMNVEV (reference sequence). The CDR3 here is CASSLGGADGYTF. CDR3 DNA sequence: TGTGCCAGCAGTCTGGGGGGGGCCGATGGCTACACCTTC.

This chain joins TRBV5-1 and TRBJ2-1; a weak D match, TRBD1 (5 bases). The V gene's germline CDR1 is SGHRS and CDR2 YFSETQ. The CDR3 runs 16 residues. V lost 0 bases to trimming and J lost 7 bases, with 17 bases between them. The CDR3 nucleotides read TGCGCCAGCAGCTTGGAGCCGCGGCAGGGTAGGAATGAGCAGTTCTTC. Translated: CASSLEPRQGRNEQFF.

This sequence joins TRBV19 and TRBJ2-1; possibly TRBD2 for D (5 bases). The CDR3 covers 15 residues. In germline, CDR1 is LNHDA, CDR2 SQIVND (reference sequence). The V gene lost 1 base and the J gene lost 2 bases, with 9 bases spanning the gap. CDR3 residues: CASSIGAVTYNEQFF. The CDR3 coding sequence is TGTGCCAGTAGTATAGGAGCGGTCACCTACAATGAGCAGTTCTTC.

The chain recombines TRBV4-1 with TRBJ1-3; tentatively, D is TRBD1 (6 bases). V lost 0 bases and J lost 4, with 13 bases in between. Per the germline V gene, CDR1 is MGHRA and CDR2 is YSYEKL. This CDR3 has 16 amino acids. This CDR3 is CASSQDPRGAGNTIYF. Written as DNA, the CDR3 is TGCGCCAGCAGCCAAGATCCCAGGGGTGCCGGAAACACCATATATTTT.

The chain links TRBV2 to TRBJ2-6; weak D call: TRBD1 (5 bases). Trimming left V 7 bases short and J 0 bases short, with 10 bases between. The CDR3 loop spans 15 amino acids. Germline lookup yields CDR1 SNHLY and CDR2 FYNNEI. CDR3 bases: TGTGCCAGCACCGCAGGGTACTCTGGGGCCAACGTCCTGACTTTC. Its translation: CASTAGYSGANVLTF.

This chain connects TRBV18 to TRBJ2-1; D might be TRBD2 (6 bases). CDR1 and CDR2 from the germline V gene are KGHSH and LQKENI. The CDR3 contains 15 residues. Trimming removed 2 bases from V and 6 bases from J, with 14 bases in between. The CDR3 region is CASSPGRGRTNEQFF. CDR3 nucleotides: TGTGCCAGCTCACCAGGGCGGGGTAGGACCAATGAGCAGTTCTTC.

J is TRBJ1-2 and V is TRBV6-1; D is uncertain. Per the germline V gene, CDR1 is MNHNS and CDR2 is SASEGT. There are 14 residues in the CDR3. V was clipped by 2 bases and J by 5 bases, with 12 bases between them. The chain's CDR3 is CASSETSGDYGYTF. CDR3 DNA: TGTGCCAGCAGTGAAACGTCCGGAGATTATGGCTACACCTTC.

The V and J genes are TRBV5-5 and TRBJ2-1, with D tentatively TRBD2 (6 bases). Trimming pared 2 bases from V and 4 bases from J, leaving 13 bases between. Looked up from germline, CDR1 is SGHKS and CDR2 is YYEKEE (reference sequence). The CDR3 covers 15 residues. CDR3 residues: CASSFQRVIYNEQFF. The CDR3 DNA follows: TGTGCCAGCAGCTTTCAGCGGGTAATTTACAATGAGCAGTTCTTC.

CDR3 DNA sequence: TGTGCCACCCGACCCTTCGAGGGGGTTAACTATGGCTACACCTTC. Translated, it gives CATRPFEGVNYGYTF. The V call is TRBV27, the J call TRBJ1-2; D might be TRBD1 (6 bases). CDR1 is MNHEY, CDR2 SMNVEV, per germline (reference sequence). Trimming left V 10 bases short and J 1 base short, with 19 bases between. The CDR3 has 15 amino acids.

The genes are TRBV12-3 or TRBV12-4 and TRBJ2-3; D unresolved. This CDR3 is 13 amino acids long. V lost 6 bases to trimming and J lost 5 bases, with 12 bases between them. The CDR3 protein is CASSSPPGDTQYF. The CDR3, as DNA: TGTGCCAGCAGCTCACCCCCCGGAGATACGCAGTATTTT.